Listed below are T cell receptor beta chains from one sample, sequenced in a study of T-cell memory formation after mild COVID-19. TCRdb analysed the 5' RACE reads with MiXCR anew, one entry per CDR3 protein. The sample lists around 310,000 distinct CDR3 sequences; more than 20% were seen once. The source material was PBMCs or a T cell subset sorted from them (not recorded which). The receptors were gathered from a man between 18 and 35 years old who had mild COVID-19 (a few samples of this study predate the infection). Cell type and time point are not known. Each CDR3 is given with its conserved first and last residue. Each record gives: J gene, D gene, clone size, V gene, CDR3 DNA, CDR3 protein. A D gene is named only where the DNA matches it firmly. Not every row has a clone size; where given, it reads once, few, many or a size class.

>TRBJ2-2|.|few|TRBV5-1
TGCGCCAGCAGCTTGGATGCGGGGACCGGGGAGCTGTTTTTT
CASSLDAGTGELFF
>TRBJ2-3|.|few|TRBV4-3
TGCGCCAGCAGCCAAGATCGGGAAGCGGATAATACGCAGTATTTT
CASSQDREADNTQYF
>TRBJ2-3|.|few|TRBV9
TGTGCCAGCAGCCCGGTCAGGGGTCCAGTTTATACGCAGTATTTT
CASSPVRGPVYTQYF
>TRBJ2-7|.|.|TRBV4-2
TGTGCCAGCAGCCAACCCGCGACCTACGAGCAGTACTTC
CASSQPATYEQYF
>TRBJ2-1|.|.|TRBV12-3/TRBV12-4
TGTGCCAGCAGTTTATCATCAGCGTGGGCGTACAATGAGCAGTTCTTC
CASSLSSAWAYNEQFF
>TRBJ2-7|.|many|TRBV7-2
TGTGCCAGCAGCTTAGCGGGAGCCTACGAGCAGTACTTC
CASSLAGAYEQYF
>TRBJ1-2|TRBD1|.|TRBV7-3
TGTGCCAGCAGCTTTACAGGGGACTCTAACTATGGCTACACCTTC
CASSFTGDSNYGYTF
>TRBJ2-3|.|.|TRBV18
TGTGCCAGCTCACCAAATCCCGCCACAGATACGCAGTATTTT
CASSPNPATDTQYF
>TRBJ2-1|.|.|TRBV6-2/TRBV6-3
TGTGCCAGCAGTTTCACCCCAAGCAATGAGCAGTTCTTC
CASSFTPSNEQFF
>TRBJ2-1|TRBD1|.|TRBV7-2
TGTGCCAGCAGCTTCGGACAGGGGGCCAGCAATGAGCAGTTCTTC
CASSFGQGASNEQFF
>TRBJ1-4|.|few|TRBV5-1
TGCGCCAGCAGCCCCTACAAAGGGACGGGGAATGAAAAACTGTTTTTT
CASSPYKGTGNEKLFF
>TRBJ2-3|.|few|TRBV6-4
TGTGCCAGCAGCCGGGGGCCAAACACAGATACGCAGTATTTT
CASSRGPNTDTQYF
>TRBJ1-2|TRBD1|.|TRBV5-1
TGCGCCAGCAGCTTGTATGGGGACAGCCCCCACACCCTCTATGGCTACACCTTC
CASSLYGDSPHTLYGYTF
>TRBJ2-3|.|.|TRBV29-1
TGCAGCGCTGAGGTTGCAGGCACAGATACGCAGTATTTT
CSAEVAGTDTQYF
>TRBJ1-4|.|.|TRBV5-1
TGCGCCAGCACGGATCCTCCTAATGAAAAACTGTTTTTT
CASTDPPNEKLFF
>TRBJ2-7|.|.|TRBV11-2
TGTGCCAGCAGCTTATCGGCGGAATCCTACGAGCAGTACTTC
CASSLSAESYEQYF
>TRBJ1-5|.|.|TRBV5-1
TGCGCCAGCAGCCTTGGGGAATTCAATCAGCCCCAGCATTTT
CASSLGEFNQPQHF
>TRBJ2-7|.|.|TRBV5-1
TGCGCCAGCAGCTTTTTAAAGACGGCGACCTACGAGCAGTACTTC
CASSFLKTATYEQYF